What follows are 7 T cell receptor beta chains derived from one specimen sequenced in a study of cytomegalovirus exposure and HLA in healthy donors. Use of 60 Vbeta and 13 Jbeta primers characterized the PCR. Produced via immunoSEQ multiplex PCR; TCRdb's table is partial and in-frame only. The data show around 140,000 clones, with approximately 70% seen just once and approximately 1.6% held by the top ten. Source material: PBMCs. Receptors were obtained from a woman under 30 in good health and CMV-seronegative.

The CDR3 DNA follows: TGTGCCAGTAGCCCGGACAGGGGTATGAAAGCTTTCTTT. Translated: CASSPDRGMKAFF. The J gene is TRBJ1-1, the V gene TRBV19, with 9 positions matching TRBD1. Germline V gene data show CDR1 as LNHDA and CDR2 as SQIVND (reference sequence). This CDR3 spans 13 amino acids. With 6 bases clipped from V and 9 bases from J, the junction kept 8 bases outside the gene matches.

This chain joins TRBV5-4 and TRBJ2-1; the match to TRBD2 covers 11 bases. J was trimmed by 8 bases and V by 5 bases; bases with no gene match: 6. The CDR3 consists of 14 residues. Germline-derived CDR1 and CDR2 are SGHNT and YYREEE (reference sequence). CDR3 sequence: CASRIAGGPHEQFF. CDR3 DNA sequence: TGTGCCAGCAGGATAGCGGGGGGGCCCCATGAGCAGTTCTTC.

V usage is TRBV6-5 and J usage is TRBJ1-1, with no clear D. Trimming cost V 0 bases and J 0 bases, with 8 bases left between them. The germline V gene has CDR1 MNHEY and CDR2 SVGAGI. The CDR3 consists of 15 residues. CDR3 loop: CASSYSRYMNTEAFF. In DNA, the CDR3 is TGTGCCAGCAGTTACTCGAGGTACATGAACACTGAAGCTTTCTTT.

This clone was seen only a few times. The genes are TRBV9 and TRBJ2-2, with TRBD1 identical over 9 bases. V trimming: 4 bases; J trimming: 0 bases; junction bases outside the gene matches: 4. The length of the CDR3 is 16 residues. In germline, CDR1 is SGDLS, CDR2 YYNGEE. This CDR3 reads CASSPRTGANTGELFF. CDR3 in DNA: TGTGCCAGCAGCCCACGGACAGGGGCGAACACCGGGGAGCTGTTTTTT.

Regarding this clone: Other nucleotide sequences from this sample produce the same CDR3. The gene calls are TRBV7-9 and TRBJ2-3, with D perhaps TRBD2 (6 bases). The germline CDR1 and CDR2 sequences are SEHNR and FQNEAQ (reference sequence). The germline V and J ends were trimmed by 5 bases and 4 bases, with 10 bases remaining between them. This CDR3 has 13 residues. CDR3 DNA sequence: TGTGCCAGCAGCCTAGGGGAGGCAGATACGCAGTATTTT. Translating it yields CASSLGEADTQYF.

J is TRBJ1-4 and V is TRBV5-5; TRBD1 matches at 9 bases. The CDR3 length is 15 residues. Per the germline V gene, CDR1 is SGHKS and CDR2 is YYEKEE (reference sequence). J was trimmed by 5 bases and V by 4 bases; bases with no gene match: 6. CDR3 coding DNA: TGTGCCAGCAGCAACCCCGGGACAGGGAATGAAAAACTGTTTTTT. Protein sequence: CASSNPGTGNEKLFF.

This chain connects TRBV7-9 to TRBJ2-3, with TRBD2 matching 11 bases. The CDR3 has 17 residues. Germline values: CDR1 SEHNR, CDR2 FQNEAQ (reference sequence). Trimming removed 4 bases from V and 2 bases from J; junction bases left unmatched: 8. This chain's CDR3 is CASSWTSGRYLTDTQYF. The CDR3 coding sequence is TGTGCCAGCAGCTGGACTAGCGGGCGTTACCTCACAGATACGCAGTATTTT.